Presented here are 24 T cell receptor beta chains from one specimen sequenced in a study of shared clonotypes between healthy human individuals. TCRdb keeps only in-frame clones here, not all; method: immunoSEQ multiplex PCR. The sample contains 1.4 million or so clones, about 98.5% of which appear only once. Specimen: naive CD4+ T cells sorted from blood. The subset is: CD45RA+ positively selected. These TCRs come from a man younger than 45 in good health.

The chain joins TRBV27 to TRBJ2-3; 14 positions match TRBD2. The CDR3 has 16 amino acids. V was clipped by 2 bases and J by 6 bases; unmatched bases: 4. The germline V gene has CDR1 MNHEY and CDR2 SMNVEV (reference sequence). The CDR3 DNA reads TGTGCCAGCAGTTTAGGGGGGACTAGCGGGAGTGATACGCAGTATTTT. Translated: CASSLGGTSGSDTQYF.

The V gene is TRBV5-1, the J gene TRBJ2-2; 8 nucleotides align to TRBD2. V lost 5 bases, J lost 2 bases, and 5 bases stayed unmatched. Germline lookup yields CDR1 SGHRS and CDR2 YFSETQ. This CDR3 comprises 15 residues. This chain's CDR3 is CASSAGGPNTGELFF. DNA of the CDR3: TGCGCCAGCAGTGCGGGAGGACCTAACACCGGGGAGCTGTTTTTT.

The rearrangement joins TRBV15 to TRBJ1-2; unclear D gene. The germline V gene encodes CDR1 LNHNV and CDR2 YYDKDF (reference sequence). This CDR3 contains 10 residues. Trimming stripped 6 bases from V and 4 bases from J, with 3 bases between. CDR3: CATRGYGYTF. CDR3 DNA: TGTGCCACCAGAGGCTATGGCTACACCTTC.

CDR3 residues: CASRGEPSAGELFF. The CDR3 region has the DNA TGTGCCAGCAGGGGTGAACCAAGCGCCGGGGAGCTGTTTTTT. The V and J genes are TRBV7-6 and TRBJ2-2, with D hard to call. This CDR3 is built from 14 residues. The V gene's germline CDR1 is SGHVS and CDR2 FNYEAQ. V was shortened by 6 bases and J by 6 bases, with 14 bases between the two germline ends.

V usage is TRBV18 and J usage is TRBJ2-7, with 8 positions matching TRBD2. CDR3 length: 14 amino acids. Per germline, CDR1 KGHSH and CDR2 LQKENI. J gave up 1 base and V 6 bases, and 5 bases lay outside the gene matches. The CDR3 sequence: CASSTAGESYEQYF. CDR3 nucleotides: TGTGCCAGCTCTACAGCGGGAGAGTCCTACGAGCAGTACTTC. Full variable domain (missing parts from reference TRBV18 and TRBJ2-7): NAGVMQNPRHLVRRRGQEARLRCSPMKGHSHVYWYRQLPEEGLKFMVYLQKENIIDESGMPKERFSAEFPKEGPSILRIQQVVRGDSAAYFCASSTAGESYEQYFGPGTRLTVT.

The J gene is TRBJ2-6, the V gene TRBV6-5; D not certain. The V end lost 2 bases, the J end lost 0 bases, and 5 bases lay between the germline ends. In germline, CDR1 is MNHEY, CDR2 SVGAGI. This CDR3 has 15 amino acids. The CDR3 region has the DNA TGTGCCAGCAGTTACGGGCTCTCTGGGGCCAACGTCCTGACTTTC. Translated, it gives CASSYGLSGANVLTF.

This clone showed up just once. V and J are TRBV5-4 and TRBJ2-1, with 14 bases matching TRBD2. The CDR3 has 17 residues. J was trimmed by 6 bases and V by 4 bases; bases with no gene match: 9. Germline V gene sequence: CDR1 SGHNT, CDR2 YYREEE (reference sequence). CDR3 amino acids: CASSQGTSGSQGNEQFF. Here the CDR3 DNA reads TGTGCCAGCAGCCAGGGGACTAGCGGGAGTCAGGGCAATGAGCAGTTCTTC.

V and J are TRBV9 and TRBJ1-2, with 10 positions matching TRBD1. V shed 6 bases and J 5 bases; nucleotides not matched to a gene: 7. Germline values: CDR1 SGDLS, CDR2 YYNGEE. There are 14 residues in the CDR3. The CDR3 protein is CASTVTGGSYGYTF. The DNA for the CDR3 is TGTGCCAGCACCGTGACAGGGGGCAGTTATGGCTACACCTTC.

The gene calls are TRBV5-4 and TRBJ2-3; 8 bases line up with TRBD2. CDR3 length: 16 amino acids. Trimming removed 2 bases from V and 5 bases from J; junction bases left unmatched: 10. Germline lookup yields CDR1 SGHNT and CDR2 YYREEE (reference sequence). This CDR3 reads CASSFPSGSVRDTQYF. The CDR3 coding sequence is TGTGCCAGCAGCTTCCCCAGCGGGAGTGTTAGAGATACGCAGTATTTT.

This clone appeared a few times. The rearrangement uses TRBV6-1 and TRBJ2-5; D is ambiguous. With 6 bases removed from V and 0 bases from J, the gap between germline ends came to 8 bases. Germline CDR1 is MNHNS and CDR2 is SASEGT. This CDR3 has 13 amino acids. The CDR3 region has the DNA TGTGCCAGCAGCTGGGCAGACCAAGAGACCCAGTACTTC. It translates to CASSWADQETQYF.

The chain has TRBV5-4 and TRBJ2-1; D is unclear. V lost 0 bases and J lost 0, with 10 bases in between. Germline V gene lookup returns CDR1 SGHNT and CDR2 YYREEE (reference sequence). The CDR3 runs 16 residues. CDR3 protein: CASSLVPKSSYNEQFF. The DNA of the CDR3 is TGTGCCAGCAGCTTGGTTCCAAAGAGCTCCTACAATGAGCAGTTCTTC.

CDR3 sequence: CASSLVASGSQQFF. The CDR3 coding sequence is TGTGCCAGCAGCTTAGTGGCTAGCGGGAGTCAGCAGTTCTTC. J is TRBJ2-1 and V is TRBV7-6, with 10 bases fitting TRBD2. Germline trimming cut 1 base from V and 11 bases from J; bases unmatched to any gene: 5. The CDR3 is 14 amino acids. Per the germline V gene, CDR1 is SGHVS and CDR2 is FNYEAQ.

V usage is TRBV6-5 and J usage is TRBJ2-7; D might be TRBD2 (7 bases). Trimming removed 2 bases at V and 1 base at J, with 15 bases between. The CDR3 is 16 amino acids. Per the germline V gene, CDR1 is MNHEY and CDR2 is SVGAGI. The CDR3 bases are TGTGCCAGCAGTTACGCTAGGGGGGGAGGGTCCTACGAGCAGTACTTC. It codes for CASSYARGGGSYEQYF.

The sample holds one count of this clone. This sequence joins TRBV6-5 and TRBJ1-4; no definite D call. Germline values: CDR1 MNHEY, CDR2 SVGAGI. The CDR3 is 14 amino acids. V dropped 0 bases and J dropped 1 base, with 3 bases sitting between them. In nucleotides, the CDR3 is TGTGCCAGCAGTTACTCTGGAACTAATGAAAAACTGTTTTTT. Protein sequence: CASSYSGTNEKLFF.

The sample holds one count of this clone. The chain's CDR3 is CASSIDGRAAQPQHF. CDR3 nucleotide sequence: TGTGCCAGTAGTATTGATGGAAGAGCGGCTCAGCCCCAGCATTTT. The chain uses TRBV19 and TRBJ1-5, with no clear D. V gave up 3 bases and J gave up 6 bases, with 15 bases separating them. The germline CDR1 and CDR2 sequences are LNHDA and SQIVND (reference sequence). The CDR3 has 15 amino acids.

The chain is built from TRBV5-4 and TRBJ2-6; D remains unclear. The V gene's germline CDR1 is SGHNT and CDR2 YYREEE (reference sequence). V was trimmed by 3 bases and J by 0 bases, leaving 7 bases between them. The CDR3 runs to 15 residues. The CDR3 DNA reads TGTGCCAGCAGCTCTTGGCCCTCTGGGGCCAACGTCCTGACTTTC. Amino acid sequence: CASSSWPSGANVLTF.

The chain is built from TRBV28 and TRBJ1-5; no reliable D call. This CDR3 contains 16 residues. Trimming removed 6 bases from V and 4 bases from J, with 19 bases in between. CDR1 and CDR2 from the germline V gene are MDHEN and SYDVKM. CDR3 residues: CASSSRTGRSNQPQHF. The CDR3, as DNA: TGTGCCAGCAGCTCCCGAACCGGGAGGAGTAATCAGCCCCAGCATTTT.

This chain uses TRBV5-6 with TRBJ1-2; D gene uncertain. This CDR3 comprises 15 residues. The V gene's germline CDR1 is SGHDT and CDR2 YYEEEE. V gave up 4 bases and J gave up 2 bases, with 15 bases separating them. CDR3 sequence (DNA): TGTGCCAGCAGCCTCAAAGGCAGGACCAACTATGGCTACACCTTC. This encodes CASSLKGRTNYGYTF.

The rearrangement joins TRBV10-3 to TRBJ1-2, with D possibly TRBD1 on 5 matching bases. Trimming removed 6 bases at V and 4 bases at J, with 15 bases between. This CDR3 region has 14 residues. Germline V CDR1 and CDR2: ENHRY, SYGVKD. For the CDR3, the DNA is TGTGCCATCAGCTGGGGGGGGTCCCCCTATGGCTACACCTTC. Protein: CAISWGGSPYGYTF.

CDR3 sequence: CASSHPGKGTGGYEQYF. CDR3 DNA sequence: TGCGCCAGCAGTCACCCAGGGAAGGGGACAGGGGGCTACGAGCAGTACTTC. The chain employs TRBV23-1 and TRBJ2-7; 11 bases map to TRBD1. TRBV23-1 is an open reading frame whose function is uncertain. The CDR3 is made up of 17 amino acids. Trimming cost V 3 bases and J 3 bases; bases outside gene matches: 10.

This clone was recorded once. The CDR3 nucleotides are TGTGCCAGCAGTCTACCTCAGACAGGCGGACCGATCACCGGGGAGCTGTTTTTT. Protein product: CASSLPQTGGPITGELFF. V and J are TRBV28 and TRBJ2-2; TRBD1 might be the D (6 bases). The germline gives CDR1 MDHEN, CDR2 SYDVKM. This CDR3 region has 18 residues. Trimming cost V 5 bases and J 4 bases, with 23 bases left between them.

The chain uses TRBV7-2 and TRBJ1-1, with D uncertain. The germline CDR1 and CDR2 sequences are SGHTA and FQGNSA. V was shortened by 6 bases and J by 5 bases, with 13 bases between the two germline ends. The CDR3 is 13 amino acids. CDR3 sequence reads: CASSAQIQTEAFF. In DNA form, the CDR3 reads TGTGCCAGCAGTGCTCAGATCCAGACTGAAGCTTTCTTT.

This sequence joins TRBV13 and TRBJ2-1, with D tentatively TRBD2 (6 bases). Trimming took 2 bases from V and 0 from J, leaving 8 bases between them. From germline, CDR1 is PRHDT and CDR2 FYEKMQ (reference sequence). This CDR3 contains 15 residues. DNA for the CDR3: TGTGCCAGCAGCTTACGCGGGATCTCCTACAATGAGCAGTTCTTC. It encodes CASSLRGISYNEQFF. The full variable domain, its missing parts supplied by reference TRBV13 and TRBJ2-1, is AAGVIQSPRHLIKEKRETATLKCYPIPRHDTVYWYQQGPGQDPQFLISFYEKMQSDKGSIPDRFSAQQFSDYHSELNMSSLELGDSALYFCASSLRGISYNEQFFGPGTRLTVL.

The chain has TRBV9 and TRBJ2-1, with D perhaps matching TRBD1 (5 bases). The V end lost 0 bases, the J end lost 7 bases, and 20 bases lay between the germline ends. The CDR3 runs 17 residues. From germline, CDR1 is SGDLS and CDR2 YYNGEE. CDR3 bases: TGTGCCAGCAGCGTAGAAGGGGTTCAGGGTGTAGGTAATGAGCAGTTCTTC. It encodes CASSVEGVQGVGNEQFF.